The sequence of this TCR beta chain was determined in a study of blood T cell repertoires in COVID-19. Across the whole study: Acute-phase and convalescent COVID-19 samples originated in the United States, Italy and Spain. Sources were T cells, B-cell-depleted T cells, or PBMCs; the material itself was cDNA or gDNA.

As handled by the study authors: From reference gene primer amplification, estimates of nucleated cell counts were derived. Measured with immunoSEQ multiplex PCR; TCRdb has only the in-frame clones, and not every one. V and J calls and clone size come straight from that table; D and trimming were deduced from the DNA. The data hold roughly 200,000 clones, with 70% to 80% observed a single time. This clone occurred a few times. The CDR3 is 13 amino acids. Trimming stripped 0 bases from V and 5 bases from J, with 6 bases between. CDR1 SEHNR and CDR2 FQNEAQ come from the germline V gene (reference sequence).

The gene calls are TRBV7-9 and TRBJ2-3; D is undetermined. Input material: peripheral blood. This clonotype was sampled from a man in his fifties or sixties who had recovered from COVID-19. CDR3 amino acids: CASSLAQEDTQYF. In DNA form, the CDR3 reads TGTGCCAGCAGCTTAGCGCAGGAAGATACGCAGTATTTT.